This T cell receptor beta chain was profiled in a study of identical twins listed by TCRdb under 2016. At the level of the whole study: The study deep-sequenced TCR alpha and beta repertoires from monozygotic twins, unrelated adults of various ages and cord blood to test whether fetal clonotypes persist. Replicate twin experiments were performed at different times using different library preparation protocols to rule out contamination. What the work shows at the level of the full study, not this receptor alone: In beta out-of-frame sequences, excess twin sharing was weaker, because having fewer shared sequences lowered the signal-to-noise ratio. In monozygotic twins, recombination models systematically underestimated out-of-frame TCR alpha sharing, but the models matched the sharing seen between unrelated individuals. Compared with coincidental sharing between unrelated individuals, out-of-frame TCR alpha sequences shared between twins had an excess of sequences with low generation probability. Fewer insertions were carried by abundant cord blood beta clonotypes, a similar but weaker trend appeared in young adult naive repertoires, and no such trend appeared in memory repertoires. Because the same donors could not be followed over many years, the conclusions relied on cross-sectional statistical analysis. Invariant T cells such as MAIT and iNKT could partly confound zero-insertion analyses, although diverse VJ usage argued against such confounding for most clonotypes.

All donors were healthy Caucasians. Three pairs of female monozygotic twins, all aged roughly 18 to 29 years, were included in the twin cohort. Peripheral blood mononuclear cells were the source from which RNA for the TCR libraries was isolated. The library was built by means of 5' RACE. The sequencing machine was an Illumina HiSeq 2000. Template switching added a universal primer binding site, and the final cDNA carried a unique molecular identifier that allowed TCR cDNA molecules to be counted accurately. Specific primers in the conserved constant-segment region were used to synthesize first-strand cDNA for the TCR alpha and beta chains. To control for contamination, every cDNA library was double barcoded, receiving both a SMART-Mk sample barcode and Illumina barcodes. TruSeq adapter sequences and Illumina sample barcodes were added in two successive PCR steps. Sequencing of the TCR alpha and beta cDNA libraries was done on the Illumina HiSeq platform using custom primers. The paper's processing steps were these. Unique molecular identifiers were extracted from raw reads with MiGEC, and CDR3 positions were determined with MiXCR. Recombination models were inferred per individual with the repgenHMM and IGoR tools using an EM algorithm. The analysis of shared clonotypes was done with the tcR package in R, with sharing normalized by the product of cloneset sizes. Out-of-frame nonproductive sequences were analyzed to study raw recombination free of thymic and clonal selection effects. TCRdb took the public reads, trimmed them with fastp at Q25, ran MiXCR for clone calling and kept in-frame beta chains. Rows merge per CDR3 protein into single entries with the most common DNA and genes. These V and J calls rely on TCRdb rather than the paper's analysis. In all, the sample holds about 790,000 distinct CDR3 sequences, and 15% to 20% of those were seen once. The ten largest clones take up around 13% of the sample.

This clonotype was seen ten or more times. What this receptor recognizes is not known. Base-call qualities are not available, and no considerably larger clone is one nucleotide away. Reading from cysteine to phenylalanine, the CDR3 counts 13 amino acids. Kept here is only the CDR3 DNA, which spans 39 bases and is read in frame from base 1. V lost 6 bases and J lost 2 bases; the stretch between them is 10 bases long. From the germline V gene, CDR1 is MNHNS and CDR2 is SASEGT. These data were also filed under a second study, of T cells expressing NK-cell markers. The second study's authors report: Roughly 8 donors provided sorted CD3+CD56+NKG2C+, CD3+CD56+NKG2C- and CD3+CD56-NKG2C+ T-cell subsets, whose TCR beta-chain repertoires were profiled. Among the eight sequenced donors, seven were HCMV-seropositive and one was HCMV-seronegative. To restrict sorting to alphabetaTCR-expressing T cells, an anti-gammadeltaTCR antibody was added in several experiments. In several donors, the dominant CD3+CD56+NKG2C+ clonotypes were found to rank among the top 10 CD8+ clonotypes and to make up 1.0-7.0% of CD8+ T cells. Those dominant clonotypes were again the most abundant among CD3+CD56-NKG2C+ cells in several donors, at roughly 25-60.1%. Whether the expanded NKG2C-expressing T cell clones were specific for HCMV antigens was left unclear. Randomly selected healthy volunteers, three men and five women, were used as the eight sequenced donors. HCMV serostatus was determined by detecting HCMV-specific IgG in serum with a commercial ELISA kit. Bulk peripheral blood T-cell repertoires were additionally sequenced from unsorted PBMC for over 5 donors. MIGEC was used to demultiplex reads and group the reads by UMI, and MiTCR was used to assemble and quantify clonotypes. Only TCR cDNA sequences supported by at least two reads were kept to exclude erroneous sequences. Downstream repertoire analysis used the tcR package, and clonotypes were matched across fractions by CDR3 nucleotide sequence plus V segment. VDJmatch was used to annotate antigen specificity against VDJdb, with one amino acid substitution allowed in CDR3.

The clonotype comes from a woman under 30 in good health. The specimen sequenced was PBMCs. The chain uses TRBV6-1 and TRBJ1-2, with no reliable assignment of the D segment. CDR3 reads: CASSPTVNYGYTF. Here is the DNA: TGTGCCAGCAGCCCTACAGTAAACTATGGCTACACCTTC.